Below, 8 T cell receptor beta chains from the same sample are listed, as sequenced in a study of blood T cell repertoires in COVID-19. Clones were read by immunoSEQ multiplex PCR, and TCRdb kept only the in-frame ones, dropping some. The sample lists 180,000 or so clones, around 91% seen once, with about 0.58% in the top ten. The sequenced sample consisted of peripheral blood. The receptors were gathered from a man in his fifties with acute or convalescent COVID-19.

This chain connects TRBV6-1 to TRBJ1-3; D unresolved. CDR3 length: 15 residues. Germline V gives CDR1 MNHNS, CDR2 SASEGT. V was clipped by 0 bases and J by 0 bases, with 6 bases between them. The CDR3 nucleotides are TGTGCCAGCAGTGAAGCACACACCTCTGGAAACACCATATATTTT. It encodes CASSEAHTSGNTIYF.

The CDR3 loop reads CASSVLAGQETQYF. CDR3 in DNA: TGTGCCAGCAGTGTTTTAGCGGGACAAGAGACCCAGTACTTC. The V and J genes are TRBV27 and TRBJ2-5, with 8 nucleotides matching TRBD2. V lost 5 bases, J lost 2 bases, and 4 bases stayed unmatched. This CDR3 has 14 amino acids. In germline, CDR1 is MNHEY, CDR2 SMNVEV (reference sequence).

The V gene is TRBV5-4, the J gene TRBJ2-3; D is possibly TRBD2 (6 bases). Germline V CDR1 and CDR2: SGHNT, YYREEE (reference sequence). CDR3 length: 14 residues. Trimming removed 6 bases from V and 1 base from J, with 12 bases in between. Written as DNA, the CDR3 is TGTGCCAGCACGGGGGAAGGGGGCACAGATACGCAGTATTTT. Encoded protein: CASTGEGGTDTQYF.

This clone is a singleton in its sample. V gene TRBV11-2 combines with J gene TRBJ1-1, with D possibly TRBD1 on 5 matching bases. Germline assignment: CDR1 SGHAT and CDR2 FQNNGV. The CDR3 is 13 amino acids. With 2 bases removed from V and 5 bases from J, the gap between germline ends came to 9 bases. The CDR3 nucleotides read TGTGCCAGCAGCTTATCAGGGTGGACTGAAGCTTTCTTT. Translated, it gives CASSLSGWTEAFF.

The chain recombines TRBV2 with TRBJ1-6; D perhaps matches TRBD1 (6 bases). Trimming pared 7 bases from V and 0 bases from J, leaving 13 bases between. The CDR3 has 16 amino acids. The V gene's germline CDR1 is SNHLY and CDR2 FYNNEI. In nucleotides, the CDR3 is TGTGCCAGCACCCTTACAGGGACCTCCTATAATTCACCCCTCCACTTT. It yields the protein CASTLTGTSYNSPLHF.

This chain uses TRBV28 with TRBJ2-3; D is uncertain. Germline V gives CDR1 MDHEN, CDR2 SYDVKM. V was clipped by 6 bases and J by 8 bases, with 18 bases between them. The CDR3 is 14 amino acids. This chain's CDR3 is CASREDFSSVTQYF. The CDR3 DNA reads as TGTGCCAGCAGGGAAGACTTCTCGTCGGTTACGCAGTATTTT.

The V gene is TRBV19, the J gene TRBJ1-6; 9 bases fit TRBD1. Germline assignment: CDR1 LNHDA and CDR2 SQIVND (reference sequence). Trimming took 5 bases from V and 8 from J; bases not matched to a gene: 4. The CDR3 is made up of 14 amino acids. CDR3 residues: CASSPDRGYSPLHF. As DNA, the CDR3 is TGTGCCAGTAGTCCCGACAGGGGGTATTCACCCCTCCACTTT. Complete variable domain (other parts from reference TRBV19 and TRBJ1-6): DGGITQSPKYLFRKEGQNVTLSCEQNLNHDAMYWYRQDPGQGLRLIYYSQIVNDFQKGDIAEGYSVSREKKESFPLTVTSAQKNPTAFYLCASSPDRGYSPLHFGNGTRLTVT.

The chain has TRBV3-1 (or the pseudogene TRBV3-2) and TRBJ2-3; the match to TRBD2 covers 9 bases. This CDR3 has 15 residues. After removal of 3 bases from V and 6 bases from J, the junction contained 7 bases not matched to a gene. Germline CDR1 reads LGHDT; CDR2 reads YNNKEL (reference sequence). Here the CDR3 reads CASSHTSGFTDTQYF. CDR3 nucleotide sequence: TGTGCCAGCAGCCACACTAGCGGGTTCACTGATACGCAGTATTTT.